Following are 6 T cell receptor beta chains from one sample sequenced in a study of blood T cell repertoires in COVID-19. Produced via immunoSEQ multiplex PCR; TCRdb's table is partial and in-frame only. Of about 68,000 clones in the sample, over 75% were seen once. The material sequenced was peripheral blood. The receptors were sampled from a man aged 50 to 59 with acute or convalescent COVID-19.

This clone was observed a few times. The V call is TRBV7-8, the J call TRBJ1-3, with 8 positions matching TRBD1. The V gene end was trimmed by 2 bases and the J gene end by 0 bases; junction bases not matched to a gene: 12. Germline V CDR1 and CDR2: SGHVS, FQNEAQ. This CDR3 contains 19 residues. The CDR3 sequence: CASSLTDRVLGGSGNTIYF. The CDR3 region has the DNA TGTGCCAGCAGCTTAACGGACAGGGTCCTCGGGGGCTCTGGAAACACCATATATTTT.

The genes are TRBV11-2 and TRBJ1-3, with D perhaps TRBD1 (5 bases). V shed 4 bases and J shed 3 bases, with 16 bases lying between them. CDR1 and CDR2 from the germline V gene are SGHAT and FQNNGV. The CDR3 length is 16 residues. The CDR3 DNA reads as TGTGCCAGCAGCTCGAAGGATCGGGGGAGTGGAAACACCATATATTTT. This gives the protein CASSSKDRGSGNTIYF. Looking up the rest from reference TRBV11-2 and TRBJ1-3 gives the full variable domain: EAGVAQSPRYKIIEKRQSVAFWCNPISGHATLYWYQQILGQGPKLLIQFQNNGVVDDSQLPKDRFSAERLKGVDSTLKIQPAKLEDSAVYLCASSSKDRGSGNTIYFGEGSWLTVV.

The chain couples TRBV3-1 (or the pseudogene TRBV3-2) to TRBJ1-1; a weak D match, TRBD1 (5 bases). V lost 1 base, J lost 4 bases, and 13 bases lay in between. The CDR3 is 15 residues long. Looked up from germline, CDR1 is LGHDT and CDR2 is YNNKEL (reference sequence). The CDR3 sequence: CASSQGDWTGTEAFF. CDR3 nucleotide sequence: TGTGCCAGCAGCCAAGGGGACTGGACGGGCACTGAAGCTTTCTTT.

The V gene is TRBV6-6, the J gene TRBJ2-5, with D possibly matching TRBD1 (6 bases). This CDR3 region has 13 residues. V lost 5 bases and J 5 bases, leaving 12 bases between the germline ends. The germline V gene encodes CDR1 MNHNY and CDR2 SVGAGI (reference sequence). The CDR3 protein is CASSLRGPETQYF. The CDR3 DNA is TGTGCCAGCAGTCTCAGGGGACCGGAGACCCAGTACTTC.

The rearrangement joins TRBV12-3 or TRBV12-4 to TRBJ2-7; tentative D call: TRBD2 (5 bases). V was shortened by 5 bases and J by 3 bases, with 11 bases between the two germline ends. This CDR3 has 13 residues. The CDR3 DNA follows: TGTGCCAGCAGTGCTCGAGGGTTCTACGAGCAGTACGTC. Translation gives CASSARGFYEQYV.

This rearrangement joins TRBV5-4 to TRBJ2-3; 8 bases are a match to TRBD2. J was trimmed by 4 bases and V by 4 bases; bases with no gene match: 8. The CDR3 totals 15 residues. Germline V CDR1 and CDR2: SGHNT, YYREEE (reference sequence). This chain's CDR3 is CASSPFSGEADTQYF. As DNA, the CDR3 is TGTGCCAGCAGCCCGTTTAGCGGGGAGGCAGATACGCAGTATTTT.